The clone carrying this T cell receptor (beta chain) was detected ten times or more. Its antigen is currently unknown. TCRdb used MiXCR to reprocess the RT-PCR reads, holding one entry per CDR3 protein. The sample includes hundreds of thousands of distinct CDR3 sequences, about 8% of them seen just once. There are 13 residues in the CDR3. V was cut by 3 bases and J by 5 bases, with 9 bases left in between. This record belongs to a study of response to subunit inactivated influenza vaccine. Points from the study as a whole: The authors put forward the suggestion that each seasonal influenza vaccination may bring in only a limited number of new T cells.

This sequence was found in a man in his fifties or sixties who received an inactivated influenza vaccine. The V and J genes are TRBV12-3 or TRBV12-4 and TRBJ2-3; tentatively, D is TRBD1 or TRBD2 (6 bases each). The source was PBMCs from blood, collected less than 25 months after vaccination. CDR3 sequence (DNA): TGTGCCAGCAGTTTTGGGGGGCGAGATACGCAGTATTTT. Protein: CASSFGGRDTQYF.